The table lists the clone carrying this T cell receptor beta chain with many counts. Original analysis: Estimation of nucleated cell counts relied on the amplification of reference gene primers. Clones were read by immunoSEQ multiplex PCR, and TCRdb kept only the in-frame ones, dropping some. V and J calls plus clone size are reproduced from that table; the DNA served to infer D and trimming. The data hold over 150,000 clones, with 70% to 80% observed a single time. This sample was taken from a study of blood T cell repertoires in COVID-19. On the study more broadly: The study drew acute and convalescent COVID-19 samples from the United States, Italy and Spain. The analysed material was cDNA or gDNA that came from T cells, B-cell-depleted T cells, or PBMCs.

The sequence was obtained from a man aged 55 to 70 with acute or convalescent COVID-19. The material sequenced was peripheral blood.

In DNA, the CDR3 is TGTGCCAGTAGTATAGCTGGAGTCAGACCTAACTATGGCTACACCTTC. It translates to CASSIAGVRPNYGYTF. The chain links TRBV19 to TRBJ1-2; D is uncertain. The CDR3 covers 16 residues. V lost 1 base and J 0 bases, leaving 12 bases between the germline ends. CDR1 and CDR2 from the germline V gene are LNHDA and SQIVND (reference sequence).